This TCR beta chain is from a study of T-cell memory formation after mild COVID-19. This clonotype was seen a few times. A single record per CDR3 protein comes from TCRdb applying MiXCR to the 5' RACE reads. Among 380,000 or so distinct CDR3 sequences listed, roughly an eighth were seen once. The TCR was taken from a man aged 18-30 years who had mild COVID-19 (a few samples of this study predate the infection). Cell type and time point are not known. The sequenced material came from PBMCs or a T cell subset sorted from them (not recorded which).

Written as DNA, the CDR3 is TGTGCCAGGAGCTCAGTGGACGAAGCTTTCTTT. It yields the protein CARSSVDEAFF. The V gene is TRBV2, the J gene TRBJ1-1; D unclear. The V gene's germline CDR1 is SNHLY and CDR2 FYNNEI. V dropped 9 bases and J dropped 8 bases, with 13 bases sitting between them. CDR3 size: 11 residues. The full variable domain, its missing parts supplied by reference TRBV2 and TRBJ1-1, is EPEVTQTPSHQVTQMGQEVILRCVPISNHLYFYWYRQILGQKVEFLVSFYNNEISEKSEIFDDQFSVERPDGSNFTLKIRSTKLEDSAMYFCARSSVDEAFFGQGTRLTVV.